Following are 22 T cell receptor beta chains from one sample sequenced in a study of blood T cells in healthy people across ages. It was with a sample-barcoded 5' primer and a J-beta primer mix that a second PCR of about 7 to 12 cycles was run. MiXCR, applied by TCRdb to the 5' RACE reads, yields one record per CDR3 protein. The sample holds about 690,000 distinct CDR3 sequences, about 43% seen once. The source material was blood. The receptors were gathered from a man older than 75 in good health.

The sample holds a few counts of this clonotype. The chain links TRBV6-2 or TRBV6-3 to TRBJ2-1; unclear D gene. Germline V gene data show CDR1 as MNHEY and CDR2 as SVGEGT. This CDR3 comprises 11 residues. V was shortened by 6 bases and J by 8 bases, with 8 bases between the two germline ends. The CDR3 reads CASRDPHEQFF. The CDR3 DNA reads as TGTGCCAGCAGGGACCCCCATGAGCAGTTCTTC.

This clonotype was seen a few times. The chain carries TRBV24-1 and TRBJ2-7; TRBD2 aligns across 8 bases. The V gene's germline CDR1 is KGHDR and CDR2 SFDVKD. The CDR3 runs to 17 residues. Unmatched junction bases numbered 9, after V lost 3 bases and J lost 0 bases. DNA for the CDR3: TGTGCCACCAGTGATGGTGCTAGCGGGCCCTCCTCCTACGAGCAGTACTTC. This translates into CATSDGASGPSSYEQYF.

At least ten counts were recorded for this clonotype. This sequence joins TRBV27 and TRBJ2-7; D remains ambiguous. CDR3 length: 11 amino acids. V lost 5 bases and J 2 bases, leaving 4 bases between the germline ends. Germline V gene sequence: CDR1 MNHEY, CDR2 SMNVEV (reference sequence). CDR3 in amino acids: CASSPPYEQYF. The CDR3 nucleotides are TGTGCCAGCAGTCCCCCCTACGAGCAGTACTTC.

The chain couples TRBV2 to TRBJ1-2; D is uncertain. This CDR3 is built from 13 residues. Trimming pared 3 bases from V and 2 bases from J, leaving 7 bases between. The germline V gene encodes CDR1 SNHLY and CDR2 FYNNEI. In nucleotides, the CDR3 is TGTGCCAGCAGTGACGGTACGAACTATGGCTACACCTTC. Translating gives CASSDGTNYGYTF.

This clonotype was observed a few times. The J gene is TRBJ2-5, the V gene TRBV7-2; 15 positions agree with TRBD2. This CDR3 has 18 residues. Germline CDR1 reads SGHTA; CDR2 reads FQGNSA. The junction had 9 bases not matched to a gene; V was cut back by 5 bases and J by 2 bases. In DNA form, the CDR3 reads TGTGCCAGCAGCCCCACGGGACTAGCGGGAGGTGGTCAAGAGACCCAGTACTTC. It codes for CASSPTGLAGGGQETQYF.

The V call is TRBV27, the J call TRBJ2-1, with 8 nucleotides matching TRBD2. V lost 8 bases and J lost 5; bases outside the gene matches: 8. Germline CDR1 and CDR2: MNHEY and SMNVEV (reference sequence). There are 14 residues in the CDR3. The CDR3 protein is CASGYGGADNEQFF. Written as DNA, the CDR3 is TGTGCCAGCGGATACGGGGGGGCCGACAATGAGCAGTTCTTC.

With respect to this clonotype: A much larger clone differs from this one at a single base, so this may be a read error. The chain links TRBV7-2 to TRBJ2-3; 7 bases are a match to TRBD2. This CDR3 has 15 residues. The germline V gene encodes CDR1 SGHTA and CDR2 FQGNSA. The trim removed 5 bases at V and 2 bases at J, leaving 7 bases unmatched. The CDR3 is CASSRPSGDTDTQYF. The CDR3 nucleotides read TGTGCCAGCAGCCGTCCTAGCGGTGACACAGATACGCAGTATTTT.

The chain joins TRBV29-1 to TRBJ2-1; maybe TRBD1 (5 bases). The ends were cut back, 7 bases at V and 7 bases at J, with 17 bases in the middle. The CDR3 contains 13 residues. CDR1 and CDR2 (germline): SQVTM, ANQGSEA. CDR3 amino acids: CSGDSLFNNEQFF. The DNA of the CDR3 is TGCAGCGGCGACAGTCTCTTTAATAATGAGCAGTTCTTC.

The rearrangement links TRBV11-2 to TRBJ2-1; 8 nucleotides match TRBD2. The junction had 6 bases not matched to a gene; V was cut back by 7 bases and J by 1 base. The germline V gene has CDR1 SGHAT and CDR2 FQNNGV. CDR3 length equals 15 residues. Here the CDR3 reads CASIPGGTSYNEQFF. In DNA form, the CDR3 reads TGTGCCAGCATCCCGGGGGGGACATCCTACAATGAGCAGTTCTTC.

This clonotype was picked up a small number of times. The CDR3 is CASSLVGQGDRGAFF. DNA of the CDR3: TGTGCCAGCAGCTTAGTAGGACAGGGGGACCGGGGAGCTTTCTTT. The chain combines TRBV7-2 with TRBJ1-1, with 10 nucleotides matching TRBD1. V shed 1 base, J shed 10 bases, and the junction held 9 bases outside the gene matches. The CDR3 has 15 residues. Germline lookup yields CDR1 SGHTA and CDR2 FQGNSA.

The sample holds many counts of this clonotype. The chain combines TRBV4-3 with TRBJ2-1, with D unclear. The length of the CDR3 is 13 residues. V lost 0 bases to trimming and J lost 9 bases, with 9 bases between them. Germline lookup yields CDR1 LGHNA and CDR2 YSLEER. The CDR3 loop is CASSQEVLSEQFF. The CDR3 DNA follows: TGCGCCAGCAGCCAAGAGGTCCTTAGTGAGCAGTTCTTC.

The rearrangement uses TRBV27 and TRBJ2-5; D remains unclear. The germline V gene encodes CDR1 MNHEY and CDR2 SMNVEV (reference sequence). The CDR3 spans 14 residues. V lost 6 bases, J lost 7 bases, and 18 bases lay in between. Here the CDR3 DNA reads TGTGCCAGCAGGCCCGGACCGAATATTGGGACCCAGTACTTC. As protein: CASRPGPNIGTQYF.

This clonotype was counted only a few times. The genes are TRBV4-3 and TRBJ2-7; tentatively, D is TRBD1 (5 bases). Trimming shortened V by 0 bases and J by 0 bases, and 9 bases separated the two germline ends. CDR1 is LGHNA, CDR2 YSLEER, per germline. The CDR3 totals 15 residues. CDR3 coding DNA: TGCGCCAGCAGCCAAGACTTGGGGCACTCCTACGAGCAGTACTTC. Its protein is CASSQDLGHSYEQYF.

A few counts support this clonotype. In nucleotides, the CDR3 is TGCGCCAGCACTACGAACGGGGGGACAGATACGCAGTATTTT. Translation: CASTTNGGTDTQYF. This chain uses TRBV5-1 with TRBJ2-3; 7 nucleotides line up with TRBD2. Germline CDR1 is SGHRS and CDR2 is YFSETQ. The CDR3 runs to 14 residues. The V and J ends lost 6 bases and 3 bases, in that order; junction bases with no gene match: 7.

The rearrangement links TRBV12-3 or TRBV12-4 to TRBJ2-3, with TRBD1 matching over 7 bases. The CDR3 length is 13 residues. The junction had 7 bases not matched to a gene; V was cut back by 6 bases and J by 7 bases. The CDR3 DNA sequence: TGTGCCAGCAGGACAAAACAGGGGAATACGCAGTATTTT. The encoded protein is CASRTKQGNTQYF.

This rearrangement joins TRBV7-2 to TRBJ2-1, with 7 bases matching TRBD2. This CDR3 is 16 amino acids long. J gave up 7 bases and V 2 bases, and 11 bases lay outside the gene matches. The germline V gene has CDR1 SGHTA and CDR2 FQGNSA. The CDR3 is CASSLFGRPRGNEQFF. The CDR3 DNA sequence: TGTGCCAGCAGCTTATTCGGGAGGCCACGTGGAAATGAGCAGTTCTTC.

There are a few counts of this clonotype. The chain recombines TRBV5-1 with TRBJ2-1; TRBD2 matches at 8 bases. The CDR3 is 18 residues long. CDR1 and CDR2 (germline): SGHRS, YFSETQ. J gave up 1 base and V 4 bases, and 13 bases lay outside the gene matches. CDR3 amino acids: CASSPAPVAGGSYNEQFF. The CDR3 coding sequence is TGCGCCAGCAGCCCGGCCCCGGTTGCGGGGGGTTCCTACAATGAGCAGTTCTTC. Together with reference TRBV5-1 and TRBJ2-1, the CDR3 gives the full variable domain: KAGVTQTPRYLIKTRGQQVTLSCSPISGHRSVSWYQQTPGQGLQFLFEYFSETQRNKGNFPGRFSGRQFSNSRSEMNVSTLELGDSALYLCASSPAPVAGGSYNEQFFGPGTRLTVL.

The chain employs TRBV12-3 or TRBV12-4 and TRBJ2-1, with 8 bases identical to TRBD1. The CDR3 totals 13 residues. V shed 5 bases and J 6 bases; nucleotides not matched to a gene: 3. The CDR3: CASSLGQANEQFF. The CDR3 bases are TGTGCCAGCAGTCTGGGACAGGCCAATGAGCAGTTCTTC.

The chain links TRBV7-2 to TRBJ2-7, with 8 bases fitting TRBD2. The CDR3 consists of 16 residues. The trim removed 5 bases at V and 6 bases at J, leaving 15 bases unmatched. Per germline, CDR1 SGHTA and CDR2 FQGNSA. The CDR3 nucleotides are TGTGCCAGCAGCCGTATAGCACGAGCGGGAGTACGCGAGCAGTACTTC. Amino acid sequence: CASSRIARAGVREQYF. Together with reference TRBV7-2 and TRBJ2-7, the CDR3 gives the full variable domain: GAGVSQSPSNKVTEKGKDVELRCDPISGHTALYWYRQSLGQGLEFLIYFQGNSAPDKSGLPSDRFSAERTGGSVSTLTIQRTQQEDSAVYLCASSRIARAGVREQYFGPGTRLTVT.

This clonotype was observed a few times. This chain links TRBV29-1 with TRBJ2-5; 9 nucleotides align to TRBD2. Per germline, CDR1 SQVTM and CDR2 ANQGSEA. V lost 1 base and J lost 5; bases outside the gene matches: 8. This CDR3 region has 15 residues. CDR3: CSVEVGGRVRETQYF. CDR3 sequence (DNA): TGCAGCGTTGAAGTGGGCGGGAGGGTCCGGGAGACCCAGTACTTC.

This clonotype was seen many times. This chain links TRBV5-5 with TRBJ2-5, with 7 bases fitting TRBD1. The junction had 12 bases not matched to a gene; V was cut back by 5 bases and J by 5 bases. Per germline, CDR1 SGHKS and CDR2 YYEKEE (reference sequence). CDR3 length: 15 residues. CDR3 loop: CASSQPGQNRETQYF. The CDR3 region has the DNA TGTGCCAGCAGTCAGCCGGGACAGAATCGGGAGACCCAGTACTTC. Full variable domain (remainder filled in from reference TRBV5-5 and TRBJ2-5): DAGVTQSPTHLIKTRGQQVTLRCSPISGHKSVSWYQQVLGQGPQFIFQYYEKEERGRGNFPDRFSARQFPNYSSELNVNALLLGDSALYLCASSQPGQNRETQYFGPGTRLLVL.

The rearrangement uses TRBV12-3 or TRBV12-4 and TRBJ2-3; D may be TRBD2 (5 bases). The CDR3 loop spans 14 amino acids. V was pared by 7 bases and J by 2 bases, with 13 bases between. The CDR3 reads CASTAGVYTDTQYF. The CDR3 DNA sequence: TGTGCCAGCACCGCCGGGGTCTACACAGATACGCAGTATTTT.